The following is a T cell receptor beta chain sequence with its context. RNA amounts of 0.5 to 1 ug underwent reverse transcription with random hexamers. TCRdb processed the immunoSEQ multiplex PCR reads anew with MiXCR; each CDR3 protein has one entry. The sample consists of approximately 220,000 distinct CDR3 sequences, approximately 90% of them appearing once. The CDR3 runs 15 residues. Looked up from germline, CDR1 is SGHTS and CDR2 is YDEGEE. Trimming left V 0 bases short and J 9 bases short, with 13 bases between. This record comes from a study of CD8 T cells in Susac syndrome. The chain joins TRBV5-8 to TRBJ1-6; D is unclear. The material sequenced was CD8+ T cells from PBMCs. The sequence derives from a human donor with multiple sclerosis. CDR3 protein: CASSLAGRHGSPLHF. In nucleotides, the CDR3 is TGTGCCAGCAGCTTGGCCGGCAGACATGGTTCACCCCTCCACTTT.